This entry is about one T cell receptor beta chain. This record comes from a study of blood T cell repertoires in COVID-19. About the study: PBMCs, B-cell-depleted T cells, or T cells were the source of the cDNA or gDNA that made up the material.

Germline V lookup: CDR1 SGHKS, CDR2 YYEKEE (reference sequence). The CDR3 covers 15 residues. Germline trimming cut 4 bases from V and 3 bases from J; bases unmatched to any gene: 10. Original processing notes: Estimated nucleated cell counts came from reference gene primer amplification. Sequencing used immunoSEQ multiplex PCR; TCRdb keeps in-frame clones, though not all of them. V and J calls and clone size are copied from that table; D and trimming were computed from the DNA. Among roughly 200,000 clones listed, about 89% were seen once. The specimen was peripheral blood. The TCR sequence derives from a man aged 35 to 55 with acute or convalescent COVID-19. The chain combines TRBV5-5 with TRBJ2-7; TRBD1 agrees at 7 bases. CDR3: CASSRFTTGIYEQYF. The CDR3 nucleotides are TGTGCCAGCAGCCGGTTTACGACAGGGATCTACGAGCAGTACTTC.